This T cell receptor (beta chain) stems from a study of early T cells in non-severe SARS-CoV-2 infection. Study conclusions and caveats: Lookups in VDJdb leaned toward anti-spike CD8 responses and missed private and CD4 specificities.

At least ten counts were recorded for this clonotype. Its matching antigen is unknown. The germline gives CDR1 KGHDR, CDR2 SFDVKD. The CDR3 has 14 residues. V was pared by 6 bases and J by 4 bases, with 11 bases between. TCRdb itself ran the 5' RACE reads through MiXCR, one entry per CDR3 protein. This sample has tens of thousands of distinct CDR3 sequences, with 3.5% to 4% found just once. V and J are TRBV24-1 and TRBJ2-2; D remains unclear. The sequence came from an adult who was a healthcare worker with PCR-confirmed SARS-CoV-2 infection or an uninfected control (not recorded which). Material for sequencing was whole blood. CDR3 amino acids: CATSNRESTGELFF. CDR3 DNA sequence: TGTGCCACCAGTAATAGGGAAAGCACCGGGGAGCTGTTTTTT.